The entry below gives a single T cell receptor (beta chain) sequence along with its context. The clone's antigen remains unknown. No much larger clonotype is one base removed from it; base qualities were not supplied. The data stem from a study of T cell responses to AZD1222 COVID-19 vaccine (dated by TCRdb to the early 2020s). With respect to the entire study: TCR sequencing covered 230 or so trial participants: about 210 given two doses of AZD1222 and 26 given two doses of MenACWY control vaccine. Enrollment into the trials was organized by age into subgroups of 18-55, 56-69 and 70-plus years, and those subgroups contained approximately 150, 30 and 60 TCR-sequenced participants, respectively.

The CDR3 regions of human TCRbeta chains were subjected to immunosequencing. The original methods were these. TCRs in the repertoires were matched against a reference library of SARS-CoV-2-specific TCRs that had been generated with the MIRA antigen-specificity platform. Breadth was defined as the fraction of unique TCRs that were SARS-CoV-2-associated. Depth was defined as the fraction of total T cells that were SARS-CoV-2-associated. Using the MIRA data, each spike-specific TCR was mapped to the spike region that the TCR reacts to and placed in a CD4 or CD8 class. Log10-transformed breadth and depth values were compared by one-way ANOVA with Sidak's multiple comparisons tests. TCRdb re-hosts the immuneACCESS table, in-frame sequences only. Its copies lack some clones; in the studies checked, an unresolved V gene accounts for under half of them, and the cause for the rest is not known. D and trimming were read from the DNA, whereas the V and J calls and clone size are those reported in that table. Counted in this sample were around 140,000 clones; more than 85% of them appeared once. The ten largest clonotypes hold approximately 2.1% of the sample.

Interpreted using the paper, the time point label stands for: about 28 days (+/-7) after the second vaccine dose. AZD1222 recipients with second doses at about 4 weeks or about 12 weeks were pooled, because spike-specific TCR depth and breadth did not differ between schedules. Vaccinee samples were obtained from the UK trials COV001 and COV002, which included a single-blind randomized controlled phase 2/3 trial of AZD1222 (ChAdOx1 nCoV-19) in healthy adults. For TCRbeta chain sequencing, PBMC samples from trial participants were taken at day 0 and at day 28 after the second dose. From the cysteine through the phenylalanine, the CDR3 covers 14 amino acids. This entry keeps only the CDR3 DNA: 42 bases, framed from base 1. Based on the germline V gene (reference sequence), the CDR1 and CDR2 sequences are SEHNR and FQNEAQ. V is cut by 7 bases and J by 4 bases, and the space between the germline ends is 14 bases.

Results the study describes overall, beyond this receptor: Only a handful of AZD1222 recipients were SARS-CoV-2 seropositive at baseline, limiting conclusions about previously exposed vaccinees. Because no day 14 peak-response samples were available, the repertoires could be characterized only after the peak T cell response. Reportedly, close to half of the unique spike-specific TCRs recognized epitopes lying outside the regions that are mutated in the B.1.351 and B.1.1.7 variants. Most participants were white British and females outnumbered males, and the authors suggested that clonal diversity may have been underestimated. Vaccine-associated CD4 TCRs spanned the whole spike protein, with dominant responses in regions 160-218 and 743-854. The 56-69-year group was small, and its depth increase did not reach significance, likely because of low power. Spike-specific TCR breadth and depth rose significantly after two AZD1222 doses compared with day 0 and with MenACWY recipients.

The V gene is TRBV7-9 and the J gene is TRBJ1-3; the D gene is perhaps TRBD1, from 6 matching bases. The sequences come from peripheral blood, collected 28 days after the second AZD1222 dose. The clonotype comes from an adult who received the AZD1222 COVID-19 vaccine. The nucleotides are TGTGCCAGCACCGAGAGGGGGTCGGGAAACACCATATATTTT. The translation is CASTERGSGNTIYF.